This TCR beta chain emerged from a study of T-cell memory formation after mild COVID-19. Whole-study context: Clusters were largely donor specific.

General observations from the study: Shrinking CD4+ clones resided mostly in CM and EM, and CD8+ ones in EMRA.

Turning to this clonotype: The antigen remains unidentified.

Via MiXCR, TCRdb re-called the 5' RACE reads, giving one row per CDR3 protein. The sample has 250,000 to 350,000 distinct CDR3 sequences, roughly 17% seen once. The CDR3 runs 15 residues. Germline V gene data show CDR1 as MNHEY and CDR2 as SMNVEV (reference sequence). After removal of 5 bases from V and 3 bases from J, the junction contained 9 bases not matched to a gene. This rearrangement joins TRBV27 to TRBJ2-7, with 8 bases aligning to TRBD1. Material for sequencing was PBMCs or a T cell subset sorted from them (not recorded which). The clonotype originates from a man younger than 35 who had mild COVID-19 (a few samples of this study predate the infection). Cell type and time point are not known. This CDR3 is CASSHRDRTLYEQYF. The CDR3 bases are TGTGCCAGCAGTCACCGGGACAGGACCCTCTACGAGCAGTACTTC.